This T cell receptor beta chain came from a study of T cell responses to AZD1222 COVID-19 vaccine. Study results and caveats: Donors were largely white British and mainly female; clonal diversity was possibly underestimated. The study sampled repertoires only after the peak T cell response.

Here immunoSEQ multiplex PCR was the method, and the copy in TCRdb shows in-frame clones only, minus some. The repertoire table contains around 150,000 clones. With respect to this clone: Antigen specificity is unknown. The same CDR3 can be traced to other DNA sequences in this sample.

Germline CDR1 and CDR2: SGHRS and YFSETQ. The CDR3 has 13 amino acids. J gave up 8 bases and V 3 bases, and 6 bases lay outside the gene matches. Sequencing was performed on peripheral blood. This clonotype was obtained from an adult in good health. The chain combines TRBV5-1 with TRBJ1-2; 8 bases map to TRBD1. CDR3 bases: TGCGCCAGCAGCTGGGGGACAGGAGGCGGCTACACCTTC. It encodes CASSWGTGGGYTF. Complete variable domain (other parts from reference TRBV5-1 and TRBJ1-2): KAGVTQTPRYLIKTRGQQVTLSCSPISGHRSVSWYQQTPGQGLQFLFEYFSETQRNKGNFPGRFSGRQFSNSRSEMNVSTLELGDSALYLCASSWGTGGGYTFGSGTRLTVV.